The 22 T cell receptor beta chains below all came from one sample that was sequenced in a study of cytomegalovirus exposure and HLA in healthy donors (dated by TCRdb to 2016 to 2017). Library creation used the immunoSEQ multiplex PCR assay. The multiplex PCR relied on a mix of 60 forward primers for TCR Vbeta segments and 13 reverse primers for TCR Jbeta segments. In TCRdb, the immuneACCESS table is reduced to in-frame sequences with V and J assigned. These tables do not hold every clone; where another copy was compared, an unresolved V gene accounts for under half, and the others remain unexplained. For this sample there are roughly 130,000 clones; about three quarters appear just once. The ten biggest clones cover around 1.2% of the sample. Sequencing was done on a sample of PBMCs. Every receptor here comes from a male donor in good health and CMV-seropositive.

Concerning this clone: The conserved phenylalanine or tryptophan normally closing the CDR3 is absent here, so this likely arose from a read error. The DNA is omitted, as the CDR3 cannot be located on it reliably, and the CDR3 follows TCRdb's listing. The chain couples TRBV5-4 to TRBJ2-6; TRBD1 is the table's D call, not checked against the DNA. CDR1 and CDR2 from the germline V gene are SGHNT and YYREEE (reference sequence). The CDR3 is 11 residues long, counting both termini. The CDR3 reads CASSLRHRSAL.

J is TRBJ2-2 and V is TRBV29-1, with TRBD1 identical over 8 bases. Unmatched junction bases numbered 2, after V lost 7 bases and J lost 7 bases. Germline V gene lookup returns CDR1 SQVTM and CDR2 ANQGSEA. CDR3 length: 11 amino acids. The CDR3 spells CSGGTGGELFF. The CDR3 bases are TGCAGCGGGGGGACAGGCGGGGAGCTGTTTTTT.

To note about this clone: An end of the junction does not agree with germline; a read error may underlie this. J is TRBJ2-1 and V is TRBV7-7; 7 bases align to TRBD2. The CDR3 runs 14 residues. Germline-derived CDR1 and CDR2 are SSHAT and FNYEAQ (reference sequence). The CDR3 sequence is CASSQTTSFHEQFF. CDR3 DNA: TGTGCTAGCAGCCAGACGACTAGCTTCCATGAGCAGTTCTTC.

The rearrangement uses TRBV2 and TRBJ2-4; D is unclear. CDR1 and CDR2 from the germline V gene are SNHLY and FYNNEI. The CDR3 loop spans 21 amino acids. V lost 7 bases, J lost 4 bases, and 35 bases lay in between. This chain's CDR3 is CASTSLRGGSFLTRGKNIQYF. The DNA of the CDR3 is TGTGCCAGCACGTCCCTCCGTGGTGGGTCCTTCTTAACGCGAGGAAAAAACATTCAGTACTTC.

This chain uses TRBV6-1 with TRBJ2-2, with 7 bases matching TRBD1. Germline loops: CDR1 MNHNS, CDR2 SASEGT. Unmatched junction bases numbered 5, after V lost 6 bases and J lost 7 bases. The CDR3 contains 13 residues. Here the CDR3 DNA reads TGTGCCAGCAGCGAGACAGGGAACGGGGAGCTGTTTTTT. As protein: CASSETGNGELFF.

V and J are TRBV6-1 and TRBJ1-1; D perhaps matches TRBD1 (5 bases). Trimming stripped 2 bases from V and 0 bases from J, with 16 bases between. The germline V gene has CDR1 MNHNS and CDR2 SASEGT. This CDR3 region has 17 residues. CDR3 in DNA: TGTGCCAGCAGTGAAATTTCTTTGCGGGGCATGAACACTGAAGCTTTCTTT. Protein: CASSEISLRGMNTEAFF.

This clone was counted a single time. Distinct nucleotide sequences in the sample also encode this CDR3. The chain has TRBV2 and TRBJ2-5, with a weak D call TRBD1 (6 bases). The J call may be incorrect, as the DNA end agrees better with TRBJ2-7. The CDR3 extends over 16 amino acids. Germline CDR1 SNHLY, CDR2 FYNNEI. In nucleotides, the CDR3 is TGTGCCAGCAGTGCCCTTGGGGGCGCGATCTATGACGAGCAGTACTTC. It translates to CASSALGGAIYDEQYF.

In the case of this clone: A read error may produce the germline difference seen at one junction end. Other DNA sequences in the sample encode the same CDR3. The J gene is TRBJ1-5, the V gene TRBV19, with 12 bases fitting TRBD1. The V gene's germline CDR1 is LNHDA and CDR2 SQIVND (reference sequence). This CDR3 has 14 amino acids. In DNA, the CDR3 is TGTGCCAGTAGTGGGACAGGGGGCTTTCAGCCTCAGCATTTT. Amino acid sequence: CASSGTGGFQPQHF.

The chain is built from TRBV28 and TRBJ2-2; 7 bases fit TRBD2. The CDR3 runs to 14 residues. Germline values: CDR1 MDHEN, CDR2 SYDVKM. Trimming cost V 4 bases and J 4 bases; bases outside gene matches: 3. This CDR3 reads CASSSLARTGELFF. As DNA, the CDR3 is TGTGCCAGCAGTTCACTAGCGCGCACCGGGGAGCTGTTTTTT.

The sample holds a few counts of this clone. The same CDR3 arises from other DNA sequences in this sample as well. V usage is TRBV5-4 and J usage is TRBJ2-7; maybe TRBD1 (5 bases). In germline, CDR1 is SGHNT, CDR2 YYREEE (reference sequence). Trimming took off 4 bases at V and 1 base at J, with 9 bases between the two ends. This CDR3 spans 13 amino acids. The CDR3 reads CASSLQGSYEQYF. Here the CDR3 DNA reads TGTGCCAGCAGCCTCCAGGGATCCTACGAGCAGTACTTC.

The table lists this clone with a few counts. The chain links TRBV28 to TRBJ1-4; 10 bases fit TRBD1. This CDR3 is 14 amino acids long. After removal of 7 bases from V and 8 bases from J, the junction contained 7 bases not matched to a gene. CDR1 MDHEN and CDR2 SYDVKM come from the germline V gene. The CDR3 bases are TGTGCCAGCACCCTGGACAGGGGGTGGGAAAAACTGTTTTTT. Its protein is CASTLDRGWEKLFF.

The V gene is TRBV4-3, the J gene TRBJ2-2; the match to TRBD2 covers 8 bases. Germline V gene sequence: CDR1 LGHNA, CDR2 YSLEER. This CDR3 has 17 residues. Trimming at V came to 1 base and at J to 6 bases, leaving 10 bases not matched to a gene. The CDR3 region has the DNA TGCGCCAGCAGCCAAGTAGGAGGTAGCGGGAAGGCCGGGGAGCTGTTTTTT. Protein: CASSQVGGSGKAGELFF.

This clone has just a few counts. V is TRBV18 and J is TRBJ2-3; D remains unclear. The length of the CDR3 is 12 residues. Germline V gene data show CDR1 as KGHSH and CDR2 as LQKENI. Trimming cost V 6 bases and J 0 bases, with 4 bases left between them. CDR3 protein: CASSTSTDTQYF. CDR3 nucleotide sequence: TGTGCCAGCTCCACTAGCACAGATACGCAGTATTTT.

V is TRBV10-3 and J is TRBJ2-1, with 13 bases that match TRBD2. This CDR3 contains 15 residues. The trim removed 6 bases at V and 6 bases at J, leaving 5 bases unmatched. Germline V CDR1 and CDR2: ENHRY, SYGVKD. CDR3 nucleotide sequence: TGTGCCATCAGACCGGGACTAGCGGGAACCAATGAGCAGTTCTTC. It yields the protein CAIRPGLAGTNEQFF.

The rearrangement uses TRBV19 and TRBJ1-4; 10 bases map to TRBD1. CDR3 length: 12 residues. Germline assignment: CDR1 LNHDA and CDR2 SQIVND (reference sequence). With V trimmed by 10 bases and J by 8 bases, 4 bases remained unmatched. The CDR3 here is CANRDRGEKLFF. The CDR3 DNA reads as TGTGCCAACCGGGACAGGGGAGAAAAACTGTTTTTT.

The chain has TRBV19 and TRBJ2-5, with 10 nucleotides matching TRBD2. CDR3 length equals 17 residues. The trim removed 5 bases at V and 1 base at J, leaving 10 bases unmatched. Per germline, CDR1 LNHDA and CDR2 SQIVND (reference sequence). The CDR3 coding sequence is TGTGCCAGTAGTCTAGCAAGACTAGCGGGTACCCAAGAGACCCAGTACTTC. The encoded protein is CASSLARLAGTQETQYF.

The V and J genes are TRBV6-1 and TRBJ1-6; D gene ambiguous. Germline V lookup: CDR1 MNHNS, CDR2 SASEGT. V was trimmed by 3 bases and J by 0 bases, leaving 12 bases between them. This CDR3 has 17 amino acids. CDR3 DNA: TGTGCCAGCAGTGACGGCAGCCCTAGCTCCTATAATTCACCCCTCCACTTT. The encoded protein is CASSDGSPSSYNSPLHF.

This rearrangement joins TRBV4-2 to TRBJ2-3; 11 nucleotides match TRBD2. V was clipped by 3 bases and J by 2 bases; unmatched bases: 1. The germline gives CDR1 LGHNA, CDR2 YNFKEQ. The CDR3 length is 15 residues. The CDR3: CASSQGLADTDTQYF. The DNA for the CDR3 is TGTGCCAGCAGCCAGGGACTAGCGGACACAGATACGCAGTATTTT.

The CDR3 nucleotides read TGCAGCGTTGATTCGCAGAGAGGGGCGGGGTATGGCTACACCTTC. Translation gives CSVDSQRGAGYGYTF. The chain has TRBV29-1 and TRBJ1-2, with D possibly being TRBD1 (5 bases). The CDR3 is 15 amino acids. The V gene lost 3 bases and the J gene lost 5 bases, with 19 bases spanning the gap. Germline lookup yields CDR1 SQVTM and CDR2 ANQGSEA.

This chain uses TRBV19 with TRBJ2-7; 7 bases are a match to TRBD1. The junction had 5 bases not matched to a gene; V was cut back by 3 bases and J by 12 bases. Looked up from germline, CDR1 is LNHDA and CDR2 is SQIVND (reference sequence). The CDR3 contains 11 residues. In DNA form, the CDR3 reads TGTGCCAGTAGTATGGGGGACAGCCCGTACTTC. It yields the protein CASSMGDSPYF.

This chain links TRBV19 with TRBJ2-2; D is ambiguous. The CDR3 extends over 14 amino acids. The V end was cut by 3 bases, the J end by 3 bases, with 8 bases between. Germline CDR1 is LNHDA and CDR2 is SQIVND (reference sequence). The CDR3 bases are TGTGCCAGTAGTATGGAGTTCTACACCGGGGAGCTGTTTTTT. It is translated as CASSMEFYTGELFF.

The chain has TRBV7-6 and TRBJ2-7; maybe TRBD1 (5 bases). The V and J ends lost 4 bases and 1 base respectively, with 8 bases between them. The CDR3 loop spans 13 amino acids. The germline V gene encodes CDR1 SGHVS and CDR2 FNYEAQ. This CDR3 is CASSSTVSYEQYF. CDR3 DNA: TGTGCCAGCAGCTCGACAGTATCCTACGAGCAGTACTTC.